These T cell receptor beta chains were read from a single sample in a study of T cells after yellow fever vaccination. TCRdb fed the 5' RACE reads into MiXCR, producing one record per CDR3 protein. The table has some 300,000 distinct CDR3 sequences, approximately 10% seen once. The sample here was CD4+ T cells sorted from PBMCs, taken 5 days after the yellow fever booster vaccination. These receptors were collected from a man younger than 35 who received the YFV17D yellow fever vaccine. CDR3s include the opening cysteine and the closing phenylalanine or tryptophan. A D gene is named only where the DNA matches it firmly. Only part of the rows carry a size: once, few, many, or a class if the clone is expanded.

>TRBV18|few|TRBD1|TRBJ2-1
CASTLTGGAGEQFF
TGTGCCAGCACTCTAACAGGGGGCGCGGGAGAGCAGTTCTTC
>TRBV7-9|few|-|TRBJ2-2
CASSPLRRHTGRIAGELFF
TGTGCCAGCAGCCCGCTCCGCCGACATACAGGGAGGATCGCCGGGGAGCTGTTTTTT
>TRBV25-1|few|TRBD1|TRBJ2-2
CASSVIDRAPNTGELFF
TGTGCCAGCAGTGTGATCGACAGGGCACCCAACACCGGGGAGCTGTTTTTT
>TRBV20-1|-|-|TRBJ1-2
CSAGAGYGYTF
TGCAGTGCTGGAGCGGGCTATGGCTACACCTTC
>TRBV19|-|-|TRBJ2-7
CASSIDIGGTYEQYF
TGTGCCAGTAGTATAGATATAGGTGGGACCTACGAGCAGTACTTC
>TRBV20-1|few|-|TRBJ1-2
CSARDRGFGYTF
TGCAGTGCTAGAGACCGGGGGTTCGGCTACACCTTC
>TRBV20-1|-|-|TRBJ1-5
CSAKNRWQVPYSNQPQHF
TGCAGTGCCAAAAACCGCTGGCAGGTCCCTTATAGCAATCAGCCCCAGCATTTT
>TRBV4-2|-|-|TRBJ2-7
CASSQESYEQYF
TGTGCCAGCAGCCAAGAGTCCTACGAGCAGTACTTC
>TRBV20-1|few|-|TRBJ1-5
CSAANPFGYTQPQHF
TGCAGTGCTGCTAACCCCTTCGGGTATACTCAGCCCCAGCATTTT
>TRBV28|few|TRBD1|TRBJ2-2
CASSFSGTGFTGELFF
TGTGCCAGCAGTTTCAGTGGGACAGGTTTTACCGGGGAGCTGTTTTTT
>TRBV5-1|many|-|TRBJ1-5
CASSSGTGSNQPQHF
TGCGCCAGCAGCTCCGGGACGGGTAGCAATCAGCCCCAGCATTTT
>TRBV5-1|-|-|TRBJ1-2
CASSFDQVAYGYTF
TGCGCCAGCAGCTTCGACCAGGTTGCCTATGGCTACACCTTC